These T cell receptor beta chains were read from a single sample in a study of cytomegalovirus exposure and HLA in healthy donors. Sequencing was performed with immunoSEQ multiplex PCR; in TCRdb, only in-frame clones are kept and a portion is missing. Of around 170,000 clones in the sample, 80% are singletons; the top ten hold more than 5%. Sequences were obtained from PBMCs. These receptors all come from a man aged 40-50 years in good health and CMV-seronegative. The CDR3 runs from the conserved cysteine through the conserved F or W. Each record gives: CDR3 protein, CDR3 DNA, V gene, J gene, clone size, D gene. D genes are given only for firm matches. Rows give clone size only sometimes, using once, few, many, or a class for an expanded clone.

CDR3aa: CASSSGLAGGNEQFF; CDR3nt: TGTGCCAGCAGCTCGGGACTAGCGGGCGGGAATGAGCAGTTCTTC; v_gene: TRBV5-4; j_gene: TRBJ2-1; abundance: .; d_gene: TRBD2
CDR3aa: CALYRDENTEAFF; CDR3nt: TGTGCCTTGTACAGGGACGAGAACACTGAAGCTTTCTTT; v_gene: TRBV2; j_gene: TRBJ1-1; abundance: .; d_gene: .
CDR3aa: CASSPPDRAAFF; CDR3nt: TGTGCCAGCTCACCACCAGACAGAGCCGCTTTCTTT; v_gene: TRBV18; j_gene: TRBJ1-1; abundance: .; d_gene: .
CDR3aa: CASSQGLGESYEQYF; CDR3nt: TGCGCCAGCAGCCAAGGGCTTGGAGAGTCCTACGAGCAGTACTTC; v_gene: TRBV4-3; j_gene: TRBJ2-7; abundance: .; d_gene: .
CDR3aa: CASSPLRGPMGANVLTF; CDR3nt: TGCGCCAGCAGTCCCCTGCGCGGGCCGATGGGGGCCAACGTCCTGACTTTC; v_gene: TRBV23-1; j_gene: TRBJ2-6; abundance: .; d_gene: .
CDR3aa: CASHRTGGTGELFF; CDR3nt: TGTGCCAGCCACAGGACAGGGGGCACCGGGGAGCTGTTTTTT; v_gene: TRBV2; j_gene: TRBJ2-2; abundance: .; d_gene: TRBD1
CDR3aa: CASAKGGFYTEAFF; CDR3nt: TGTGCCAGCGCCAAAGGAGGGTTCTACACTGAAGCTTTCTTT; v_gene: TRBV6-6; j_gene: TRBJ1-1; abundance: .; d_gene: .
CDR3aa: CASSFVTGGHEQYF; CDR3nt: TGTGCCAGCAGTTTTGTGACGGGGGGGCATGAGCAGTACTTC; v_gene: TRBV2; j_gene: TRBJ2-7; abundance: .; d_gene: TRBD2
CDR3aa: CASSTGLAGPDTQYF; CDR3nt: TGTGCCAGCAGCACCGGACTAGCGGGGCCAGATACGCAGTATTTT; v_gene: TRBV5-4; j_gene: TRBJ2-3; abundance: .; d_gene: TRBD2
CDR3aa: CATSRPEGTGSGYTF; CDR3nt: TGTGCCACCAGCAGACCCGAGGGGACAGGGAGTGGCTACACCTTC; v_gene: TRBV15; j_gene: TRBJ1-2; abundance: few; d_gene: TRBD1
CDR3aa: CATSRDWGQGMNTEAFF; CDR3nt: TGTGCCACCAGCAGAGATTGGGGACAGGGGATGAACACTGAAGCTTTCTTT; v_gene: TRBV15; j_gene: TRBJ1-1; abundance: once; d_gene: TRBD1
CDR3aa: CASSFVSGGQNTEAFF; CDR3nt: TGCGCCAGCAGCTTCGTATCAGGGGGCCAGAACACTGAAGCTTTCTTT; v_gene: TRBV5-1; j_gene: TRBJ1-1; abundance: .; d_gene: TRBD1
CDR3aa: CASTLRQDLNSPLHF; CDR3nt: TGTGCCAGCACTCTAAGACAGGACCTTAATTCACCCCTCCACTTT; v_gene: TRBV6-5; j_gene: TRBJ1-6; abundance: .; d_gene: .
CDR3aa: CASSERGGERGYTF; CDR3nt: TGTGCCAGCAGTGAAAGGGGGGGGGAGAGGGGCTACACCTTC; v_gene: TRBV2; j_gene: TRBJ1-2; abundance: .; d_gene: .
CDR3aa: CASSEGTGNTEAFF; CDR3nt: TGTGCCAGCAGTGAAGGGACTGGGAACACTGAAGCTTTCTTT; v_gene: TRBV6-5; j_gene: TRBJ1-1; abundance: few; d_gene: .
CDR3aa: CASSPGGGFYGYTF; CDR3nt: TGCGCCAGCAGCCCCGGGGGAGGTTTCTATGGCTACACCTTC; v_gene: TRBV5-1; j_gene: TRBJ1-2; abundance: .; d_gene: .
CDR3aa: CASSWSGASTDTQYF; CDR3nt: TGCGCCAGCAGCTGGAGCGGGGCTAGCACAGATACGCAGTATTTT; v_gene: TRBV5-1; j_gene: TRBJ2-3; abundance: .; d_gene: TRBD2
CDR3aa: CASSLGGGRGTTNEKLFF; CDR3nt: TGTGCCAGCAGCTTAGGAGGGGGCAGGGGGACAACTAATGAAAAACTGTTTTTT; v_gene: TRBV7-2; j_gene: TRBJ1-4; abundance: few; d_gene: TRBD1
CDR3aa: CSVAGQGAGNEKLFF; CDR3nt: TGCAGCGTTGCGGGACAGGGGGCTGGTAATGAAAAACTGTTTTTT; v_gene: TRBV29-1; j_gene: TRBJ1-4; abundance: .; d_gene: TRBD1
CDR3aa: CASSSTTGDGYNEQFF; CDR3nt: TGTGCCAGCAGTTCCACGACAGGGGACGGGTACAATGAGCAGTTCTTC; v_gene: TRBV6-5; j_gene: TRBJ2-1; abundance: few; d_gene: TRBD1
CDR3aa: CASSYSGHNSPLHF; CDR3nt: TGTGCCAGCAGTTACTCGGGCCATAATTCACCCCTCCACTTT; v_gene: TRBV6-5; j_gene: TRBJ1-6; abundance: .; d_gene: .
CDR3aa: CSVDRRGANYGYTF; CDR3nt: TGCAGCGTTGATCGACGGGGAGCTAACTATGGCTACACCTTC; v_gene: TRBV29-1; j_gene: TRBJ1-2; abundance: .; d_gene: .
CDR3aa: CAWSVRGAGDTQYF; CDR3nt: TGTGCCTGGAGTGTACGGGGGGCTGGAGATACGCAGTATTTT; v_gene: TRBV30; j_gene: TRBJ2-3; abundance: .; d_gene: .
CDR3aa: CASSVATRAGANVLTF; CDR3nt: TGTGCCAGCAGCGTAGCTACGAGGGCTGGGGCCAACGTCCTGACTTTC; v_gene: TRBV9; j_gene: TRBJ2-6; abundance: .; d_gene: .
CDR3aa: CASILGADYEQYF; CDR3nt: TGTGCCAGCATACTGGGGGCGGACTACGAGCAGTACTTC; v_gene: TRBV6-1; j_gene: TRBJ2-7; abundance: .; d_gene: .
CDR3aa: CSVQVNTGELFF; CDR3nt: TGCAGCGTTCAGGTGAACACCGGGGAGCTGTTTTTT; v_gene: TRBV29-1; j_gene: TRBJ2-2; abundance: once; d_gene: .
CDR3aa: CASSRPGGAVGYTF; CDR3nt: TGTGCCAGTAGTCGGCCAGGGGGCGCAGTGGGCTACACCTTC; v_gene: TRBV19; j_gene: TRBJ1-2; abundance: few; d_gene: TRBD1
CDR3aa: CASSYSEGRQPQHF; CDR3nt: TGTGCCAGCAGTTACTCGGAGGGGCGGCAGCCCCAGCATTTT; v_gene: TRBV6-5; j_gene: TRBJ1-5; abundance: .; d_gene: .
CDR3aa: CASSLARQDFTEAFF; CDR3nt: TGCGCCAGCAGCTTGGCCAGACAGGATTTCACTGAAGCTTTCTTT; v_gene: TRBV5-1; j_gene: TRBJ1-1; abundance: .; d_gene: .
CDR3aa: CASSLALAGRSDTQYF; CDR3nt: TGCGCCAGCAGCCTGGCACTAGCGGGGAGGTCAGATACGCAGTATTTT; v_gene: TRBV4-3; j_gene: TRBJ2-3; abundance: .; d_gene: TRBD2
CDR3aa: CASSSGTGADTQYF; CDR3nt: TGTGCCAGTAGTTCCGGGACAGGAGCAGATACGCAGTATTTT; v_gene: TRBV19; j_gene: TRBJ2-3; abundance: .; d_gene: TRBD1
CDR3aa: CASSLGTGPNEQFF; CDR3nt: TGTGCCAGCAGCTTAGGTACAGGGCCCAATGAGCAGTTCTTC; v_gene: TRBV5-4; j_gene: TRBJ2-1; abundance: .; d_gene: .
CDR3aa: CASSSYYGYTF; CDR3nt: TGTGCCAGCAGCTCTTACTATGGCTACACCTTC; v_gene: TRBV7-9; j_gene: TRBJ1-2; abundance: few; d_gene: .
CDR3aa: CASSLDTSNQPQHF; CDR3nt: TGTGCCAGCTCCCTGGACACCAGCAATCAGCCCCAGCATTTT; v_gene: TRBV18; j_gene: TRBJ1-5; abundance: .; d_gene: .
CDR3aa: CASSSPGQGTEQYF; CDR3nt: TGTGCCAGCAGTTCCCCCGGACAGGGGACCGAGCAGTACTTC; v_gene: TRBV27; j_gene: TRBJ2-7; abundance: once; d_gene: TRBD1
CDR3aa: CASSPDRGSNQPQHF; CDR3nt: TGCGCCAGCAGCCCGGACAGGGGTAGCAATCAGCCCCAGCATTTT; v_gene: TRBV5-1; j_gene: TRBJ1-5; abundance: .; d_gene: TRBD1
CDR3aa: CASSPPPGQGPTVSYNEQFF; CDR3nt: TGTGCCAGCAGCCCCCCTCCGGGACAGGGGCCGACGGTCTCCTACAATGAGCAGTTCTTC; v_gene: TRBV7-6; j_gene: TRBJ2-1; abundance: .; d_gene: TRBD1
CDR3aa: CSVRGGGGLEQYF; CDR3nt: TGCAGCGTTCGGGGGGGAGGAGGGCTCGAGCAGTACTTC; v_gene: TRBV29-1; j_gene: TRBJ2-7; abundance: .; d_gene: TRBD2
CDR3aa: CASSVNSDGAIQYF; CDR3nt: TGTGCCAGCAGCGTCAACTCAGATGGGGCCATTCAGTACTTC; v_gene: TRBV7-2; j_gene: TRBJ2-4; abundance: once; d_gene: .
CDR3aa: CAISVGDRGYTF; CDR3nt: TGTGCCATCAGTGTGGGGGACAGGGGCTACACCTTC; v_gene: TRBV10-3; j_gene: TRBJ1-2; abundance: .; d_gene: TRBD1
CDR3aa: CASSVGDTEQYF; CDR3nt: TGTGCCAGCAGCGTAGGAGACACCGAGCAGTACTTC; v_gene: TRBV9; j_gene: TRBJ2-7; abundance: .; d_gene: .
CDR3aa: CASSLSLGANTGELFF; CDR3nt: TGTGCCAGCAGCTTATCTTTAGGGGCTAACACCGGGGAGCTGTTTTTT; v_gene: TRBV13; j_gene: TRBJ2-2; abundance: .; d_gene: .
CDR3aa: CASSISQPANTGELFF; CDR3nt: TGTGCCAGTAGTATATCACAGCCCGCGAACACCGGGGAGCTGTTTTTT; v_gene: TRBV19; j_gene: TRBJ2-2; abundance: .; d_gene: .
CDR3aa: CASSYSTESNQPQHF; CDR3nt: TGTGCCAGCAGTTACTCGACAGAGAGCAATCAGCCCCAGCATTTT; v_gene: TRBV6-5; j_gene: TRBJ1-5; abundance: .; d_gene: .
CDR3aa: CASSPGLAGGPLDTQYF; CDR3nt: TGTGCCAGCTCACCAGGGCTAGCGGGAGGGCCTTTAGATACGCAGTATTTT; v_gene: TRBV18; j_gene: TRBJ2-3; abundance: .; d_gene: TRBD2
CDR3aa: CASSMVSTEAFF; CDR3nt: TGTGCCAGTAGTATGGTGAGCACTGAAGCTTTCTTT; v_gene: TRBV19; j_gene: TRBJ1-1; abundance: .; d_gene: .
CDR3aa: CASLDIGDRFNQPQHF; CDR3nt: TGTGCCAGCTTGGATATAGGGGACAGGTTCAATCAGCCCCAGCATTTT; v_gene: TRBV21-1; j_gene: TRBJ1-5; abundance: .; d_gene: .
CDR3aa: CASSQPGTGAEKLFF; CDR3nt: TGTGCCAGCAGCCAGCCCGGGACAGGGGCTGAAAAACTGTTTTTT; v_gene: TRBV14; j_gene: TRBJ1-4; abundance: .; d_gene: TRBD1
CDR3aa: CSVEGGGEAFF; CDR3nt: TGCAGCGTTGAAGGGGGCGGTGAAGCTTTCTTT; v_gene: TRBV29-1; j_gene: TRBJ1-1; abundance: .; d_gene: .
CDR3aa: CASSADNEQFF; CDR3nt: TGTGCCAGCAGCGCGGACAATGAGCAGTTCTTC; v_gene: TRBV9; j_gene: TRBJ2-1; abundance: .; d_gene: .
CDR3aa: CASSFGQGAEAFF; CDR3nt: TGTGCCAGCAGCTTCGGACAGGGGGCTGAAGCTTTCTTT; v_gene: TRBV7-3; j_gene: TRBJ1-1; abundance: .; d_gene: TRBD1
CDR3aa: CASSAPGPLGAEAFF; CDR3nt: TGTGCCAGCAGTGCCCCCGGGCCGTTAGGGGCTGAAGCTTTCTTT; v_gene: TRBV6-1; j_gene: TRBJ1-1; abundance: .; d_gene: .
CDR3aa: CASSEGQGALNEQFF; CDR3nt: TGCGCCAGCAGTGAGGGACAGGGGGCGTTGAATGAGCAGTTCTTC; v_gene: TRBV10-1; j_gene: TRBJ2-1; abundance: few; d_gene: TRBD1